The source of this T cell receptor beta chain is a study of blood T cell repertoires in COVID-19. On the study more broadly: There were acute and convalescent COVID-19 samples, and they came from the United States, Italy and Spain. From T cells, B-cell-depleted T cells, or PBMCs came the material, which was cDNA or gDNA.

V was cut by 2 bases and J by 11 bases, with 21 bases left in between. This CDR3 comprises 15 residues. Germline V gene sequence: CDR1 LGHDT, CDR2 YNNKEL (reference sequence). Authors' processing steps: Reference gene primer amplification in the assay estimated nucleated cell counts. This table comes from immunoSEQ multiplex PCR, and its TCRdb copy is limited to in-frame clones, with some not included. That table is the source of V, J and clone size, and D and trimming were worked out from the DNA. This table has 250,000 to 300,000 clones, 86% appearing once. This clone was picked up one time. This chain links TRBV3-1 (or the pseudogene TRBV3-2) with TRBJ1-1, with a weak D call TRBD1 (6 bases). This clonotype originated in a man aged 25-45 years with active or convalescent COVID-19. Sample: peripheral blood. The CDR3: CASSQPLTGDRMAFF. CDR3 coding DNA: TGTGCCAGCAGCCAACCCCTGACAGGAGATCGGATGGCTTTCTTT.